This record covers a single T cell receptor (beta chain). No antigen is known for it. Looked up from germline, CDR1 is KGHSH and CDR2 is LQKENI. This CDR3 is built from 16 residues. Deletions cut 3 bases from V and 0 bases from J, with 15 bases between. Only in-frame clones appear in the TCRdb table, and some are missing; sequencing was by immunoSEQ multiplex PCR. The sample includes roughly 41,000 clones, about two thirds of them seen just once. The data were taken from a study of vaccination effects on CD4 cells after COVID-19. Looking at the study overall: Sequencing in the ViraFEST assay came after antigen-specific CD4+ T cells had been expanded with viral peptide pools, which were used to stimulate PBMC.

Subsequent to a culture period of about ten days, CD4+ T cells were isolated. BNT162b2 vaccine or mRNA-1273 vaccine was given to participants in two doses. Study-wide results and caveats: Marked clonal contraction of both clone types appeared late after vaccination.

Sample: CD4+ T cells from PBMCs cultured without peptide, taken after COVID-19 vaccination. The source is a human donor who received a COVID-19 vaccine. V and J are TRBV18 and TRBJ2-7, with D unresolved. The CDR3 nucleotides are TGTGCCAGCTCACCGCCACTACAGCCAAGCTCCTACGAGCAGTACTTC. It translates to CASSPPLQPSSYEQYF.